A selection of T cell receptor beta chains follows, all from one sample in a study of T-cell reconstitution after alpha-beta-depleted transplantation in children. In TCRdb, the PCR reads were re-called with MiXCR into one record per CDR3 protein. The sample lists some 600,000 distinct CDR3 sequences; over 10% were seen once. Source: PBMCs, mostly from graft donor cells, taken 360 days after TCRalphabeta/CD19-depleted stem cell transplant. These receptors were collected from a male patient between 10 and 17 years old who had a stem cell transplant for acute myeloid leukemia, so the T cells may come from the graft donor. Each CDR3 is given with its conserved first and last residue. The D gene is left open where the match is weak.

v_gene	d_gene	CDR3aa
TRBV12-3/TRBV12-4	-	CASRLSSGNTIYF
TRBV7-9	-	CASSFTGPLREQYF
TRBV29-1	-	CSVRQVLPGELFF
TRBV2	-	CASSEMYGEQYF
TRBV4-2	TRBD2	CASSQDSGRALLSDTQYF
TRBV5-1	TRBD1	CASSGRQGALTDTQYF
TRBV7-3	-	CASSFLPGPGELFF
TRBV28	TRBD1	CASSLNEDRARSYNSPLHF
TRBV15	TRBD1	CATSRPLTGASSYEQYF
TRBV11-2	TRBD2	CASSPLAGGIYNEQFF
TRBV10-3	TRBD2	CASGTSVANEQFF
TRBV10-3	TRBD1	CAISSGTGSNYGYTF
TRBV28	TRBD2	CASSPGLAGGNQETQYF
TRBV5-1	TRBD2	CASSTAGPTYEQYF
TRBV20-1	TRBD2	CSARVASGRPNEQFF
TRBV25-1	-	CASTGQPPYNEQFF
TRBV7-9	-	CASSLAWGSYEKLFF
TRBV28	-	CASSFIRISLEQYF
TRBV19	TRBD1	CASSKRDSMSWNTEAFF
TRBV29-1	-	CSVHLGPRNIQYF
TRBV12-3/TRBV12-4	TRBD2	CASSLALGLAGSNEQFF
TRBV20-1	TRBD1	CSAIRDRDPSEQYF
TRBV29-1	TRBD1	CSVGGWGTDLNYGYTF
TRBV6-2/TRBV6-3	-	CACWESSYNEQFF
TRBV10-3	-	CAISEFGEQYF
TRBV7-6	-	CASTPGGWELFF
TRBV7-8	-	CASSLNRDYRREQFF
TRBV5-1	TRBD1	CASSFTGQGDGGYTF
TRBV9	TRBD2	CASNRKGLAGEAGGEQFF
TRBV15	-	CATSDYDTQYF
TRBV5-1	-	CASSLVDGGKDTQYF
TRBV29-1	TRBD1	CSVAGTGRGYNEQFF
TRBV12-3/TRBV12-4	TRBD1	CASSFTGPRGREQYF
TRBV29-1	TRBD1	CSVAGTEISYEQYF
TRBV7-3	TRBD2	CASSSIAGDRDTQYF
TRBV5-1	-	CASSLHDNRVETQYF
TRBV20-1	-	CSARSSGNTIYF
TRBV7-8	-	CASSLSRVYEQYF
TRBV20-1	TRBD2	CSARTGLAGWSPTTDTQYF
TRBV4-3	TRBD1	CASSQDPDRVSRAFF
TRBV20-1	TRBD1	CSAEGTGVYEQYF
TRBV28	-	CASKAHEQYF
TRBV6-5	-	CASSYSSSPYNEQFF
TRBV7-2	TRBD2	CASSTLAGGWEQYF
TRBV6-2/TRBV6-3	TRBD2	CASSQTSGTANTGELFF
TRBV20-1	TRBD1	CSAWGQGNEKLFF
TRBV28	-	CASSPFGRWTQYF
TRBV7-7	TRBD2	CASSRSGRGETQYF
TRBV5-1	-	CASSPTGGRRSGNTIYF
TRBV6-1	-	CASSTTGGYGYTF
TRBV7-6	TRBD1	CASSSPSGNRGSHDTQYF
TRBV9	-	CASSVGWGAISYEQYF
TRBV7-6	TRBD2	CASSPIGTIHGHEQFF